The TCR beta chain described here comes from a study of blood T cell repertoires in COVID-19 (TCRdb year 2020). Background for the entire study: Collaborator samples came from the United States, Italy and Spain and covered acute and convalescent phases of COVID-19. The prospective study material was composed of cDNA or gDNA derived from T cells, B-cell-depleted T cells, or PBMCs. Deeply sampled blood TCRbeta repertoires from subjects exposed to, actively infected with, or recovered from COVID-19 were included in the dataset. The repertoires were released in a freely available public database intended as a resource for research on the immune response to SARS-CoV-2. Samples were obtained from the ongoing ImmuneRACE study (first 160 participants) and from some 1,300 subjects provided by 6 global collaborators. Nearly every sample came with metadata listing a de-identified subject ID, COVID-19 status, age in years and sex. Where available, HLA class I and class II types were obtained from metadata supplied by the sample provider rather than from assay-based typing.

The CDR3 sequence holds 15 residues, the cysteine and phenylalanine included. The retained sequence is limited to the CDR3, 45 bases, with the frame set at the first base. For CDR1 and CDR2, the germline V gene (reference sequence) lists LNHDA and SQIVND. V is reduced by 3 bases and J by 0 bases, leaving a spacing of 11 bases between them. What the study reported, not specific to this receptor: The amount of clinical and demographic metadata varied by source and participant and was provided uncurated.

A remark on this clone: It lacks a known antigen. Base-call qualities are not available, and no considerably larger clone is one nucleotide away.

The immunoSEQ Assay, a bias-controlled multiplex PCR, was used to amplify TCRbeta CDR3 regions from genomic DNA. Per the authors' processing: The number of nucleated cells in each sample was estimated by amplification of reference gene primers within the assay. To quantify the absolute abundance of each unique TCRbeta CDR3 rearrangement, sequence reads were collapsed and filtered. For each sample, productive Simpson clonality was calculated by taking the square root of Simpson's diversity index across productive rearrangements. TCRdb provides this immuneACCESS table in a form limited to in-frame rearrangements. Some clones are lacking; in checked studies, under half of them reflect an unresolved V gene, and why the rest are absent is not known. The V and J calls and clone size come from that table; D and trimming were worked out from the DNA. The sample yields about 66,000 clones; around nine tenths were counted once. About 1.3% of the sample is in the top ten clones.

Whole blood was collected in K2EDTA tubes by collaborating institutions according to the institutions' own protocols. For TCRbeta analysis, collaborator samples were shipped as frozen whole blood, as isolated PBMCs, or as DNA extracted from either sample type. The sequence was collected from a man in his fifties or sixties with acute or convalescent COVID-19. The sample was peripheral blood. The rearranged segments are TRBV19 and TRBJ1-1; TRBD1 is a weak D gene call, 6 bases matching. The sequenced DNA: TGTGCCAGTAGTATTGGGGACACCTTGAACACTGAAGCTTTCTTT. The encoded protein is CASSIGDTLNTEAFF.